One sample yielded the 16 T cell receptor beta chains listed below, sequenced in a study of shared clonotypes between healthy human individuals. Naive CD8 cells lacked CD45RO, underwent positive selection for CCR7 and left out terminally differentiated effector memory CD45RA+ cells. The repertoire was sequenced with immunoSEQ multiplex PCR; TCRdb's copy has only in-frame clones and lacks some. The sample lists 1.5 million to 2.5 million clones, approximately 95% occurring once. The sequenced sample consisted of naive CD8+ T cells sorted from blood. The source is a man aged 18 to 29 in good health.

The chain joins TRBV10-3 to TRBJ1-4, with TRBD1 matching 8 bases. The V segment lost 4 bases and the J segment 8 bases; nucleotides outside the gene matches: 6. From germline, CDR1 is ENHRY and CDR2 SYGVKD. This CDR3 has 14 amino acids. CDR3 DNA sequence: TGTGCCATCAGTGGCCAGGGGGCGAACGAAAAACTGTTTTTT. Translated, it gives CAISGQGANEKLFF.

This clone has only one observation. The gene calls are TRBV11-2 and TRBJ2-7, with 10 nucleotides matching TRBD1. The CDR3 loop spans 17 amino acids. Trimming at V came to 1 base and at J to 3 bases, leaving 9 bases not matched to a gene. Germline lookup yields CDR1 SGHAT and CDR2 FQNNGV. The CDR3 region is CASSLVGSGQGLYEQYF. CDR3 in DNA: TGTGCCAGCAGCTTAGTCGGTTCGGGACAGGGGCTCTACGAGCAGTACTTC.

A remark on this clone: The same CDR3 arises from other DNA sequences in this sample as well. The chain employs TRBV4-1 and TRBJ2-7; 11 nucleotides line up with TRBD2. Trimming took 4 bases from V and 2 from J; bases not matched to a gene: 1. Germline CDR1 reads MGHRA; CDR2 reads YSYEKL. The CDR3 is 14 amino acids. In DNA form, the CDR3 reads TGCGCCAGCAGCCGACTAGCGGGGACCTACGAGCAGTACTTC. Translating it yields CASSRLAGTYEQYF.

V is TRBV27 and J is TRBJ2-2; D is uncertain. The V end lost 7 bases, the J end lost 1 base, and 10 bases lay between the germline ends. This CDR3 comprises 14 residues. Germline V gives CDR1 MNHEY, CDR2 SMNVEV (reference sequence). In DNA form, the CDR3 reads TGTGCCAGCACCATCTCAGGGAACACCGGGGAGCTGTTTTTT. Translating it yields CASTISGNTGELFF.

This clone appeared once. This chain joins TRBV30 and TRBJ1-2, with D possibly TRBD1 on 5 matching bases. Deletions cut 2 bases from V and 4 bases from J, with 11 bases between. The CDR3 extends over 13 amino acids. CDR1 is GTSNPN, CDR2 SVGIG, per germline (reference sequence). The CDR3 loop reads CAWSRDSSYGYTF. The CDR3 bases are TGTGCCTGGAGTCGGGACTCTTCCTATGGCTACACCTTC.

The CDR3 is CASSFGAVWTQYF. The CDR3 bases are TGTGCCAGCAGTTTTGGCGCGGTGTGGACGCAGTATTTT. This chain uses TRBV27 with TRBJ2-3; D is unresolved. CDR3 size: 13 residues. Germline assignment: CDR1 MNHEY and CDR2 SMNVEV (reference sequence). The V gene lost 3 bases and the J gene lost 9 bases, with 13 bases spanning the gap.

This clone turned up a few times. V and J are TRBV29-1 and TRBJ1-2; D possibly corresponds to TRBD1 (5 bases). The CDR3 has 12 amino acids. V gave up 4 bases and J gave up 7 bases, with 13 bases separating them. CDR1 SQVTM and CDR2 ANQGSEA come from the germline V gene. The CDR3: CSVVVTDRGYTF. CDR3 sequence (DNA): TGCAGCGTTGTCGTGACAGATCGTGGCTACACCTTC.

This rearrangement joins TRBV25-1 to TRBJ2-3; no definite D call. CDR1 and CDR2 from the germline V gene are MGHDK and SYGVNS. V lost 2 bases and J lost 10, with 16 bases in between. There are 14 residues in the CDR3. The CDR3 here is CASSEDDWTPAQYF. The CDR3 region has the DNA TGTGCCAGCAGTGAAGACGACTGGACGCCAGCGCAGTATTTT.

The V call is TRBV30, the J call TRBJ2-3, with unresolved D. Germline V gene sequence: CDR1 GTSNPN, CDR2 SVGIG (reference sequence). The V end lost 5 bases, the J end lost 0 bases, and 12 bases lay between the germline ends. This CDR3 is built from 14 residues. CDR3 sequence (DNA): TGTGCCTGGGGGTCTAACCCGAGCACAGATACGCAGTATTTT. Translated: CAWGSNPSTDTQYF.

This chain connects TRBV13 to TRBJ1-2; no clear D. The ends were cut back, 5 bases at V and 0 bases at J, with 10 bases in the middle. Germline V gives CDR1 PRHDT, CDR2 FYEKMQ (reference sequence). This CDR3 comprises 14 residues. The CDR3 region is CASSTRSSNYGYTF. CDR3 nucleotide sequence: TGTGCCAGCAGCACCCGGTCCTCTAACTATGGCTACACCTTC.

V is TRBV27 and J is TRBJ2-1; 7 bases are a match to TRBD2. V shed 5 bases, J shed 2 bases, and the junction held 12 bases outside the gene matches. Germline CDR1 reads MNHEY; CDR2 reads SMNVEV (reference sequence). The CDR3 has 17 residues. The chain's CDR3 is CASSPTSVLATYNEQFF. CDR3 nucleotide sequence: TGTGCCAGCAGTCCCACTAGCGTCTTAGCAACCTACAATGAGCAGTTCTTC.

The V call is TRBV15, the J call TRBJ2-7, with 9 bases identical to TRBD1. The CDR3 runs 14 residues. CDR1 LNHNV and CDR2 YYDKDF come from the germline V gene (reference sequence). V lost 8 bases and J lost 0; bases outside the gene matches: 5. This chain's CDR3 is CATENRGLSYEQYF. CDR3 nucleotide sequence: TGTGCCACCGAGAACAGGGGGCTCTCCTACGAGCAGTACTTC.

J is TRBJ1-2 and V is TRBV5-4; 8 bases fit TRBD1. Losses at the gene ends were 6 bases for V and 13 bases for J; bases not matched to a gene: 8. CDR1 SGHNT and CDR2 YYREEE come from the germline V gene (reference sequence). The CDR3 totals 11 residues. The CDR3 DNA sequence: TGTGCCAGCAACGGGGGACAGGCTCTCACCTTC. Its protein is CASNGGQALTF.

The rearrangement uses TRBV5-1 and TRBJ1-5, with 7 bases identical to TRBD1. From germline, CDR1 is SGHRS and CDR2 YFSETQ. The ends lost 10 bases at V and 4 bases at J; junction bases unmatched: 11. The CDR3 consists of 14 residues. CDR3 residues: CAGLVQGWNQPQHF. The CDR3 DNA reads TGCGCCGGGCTGGTACAGGGGTGGAATCAGCCCCAGCATTTT.

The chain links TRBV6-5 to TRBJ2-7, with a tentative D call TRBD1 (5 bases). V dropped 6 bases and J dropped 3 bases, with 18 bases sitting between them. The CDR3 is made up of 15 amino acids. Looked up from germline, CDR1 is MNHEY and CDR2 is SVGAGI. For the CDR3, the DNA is TGTGCCAGCAGCCGTCTCGGGCAGGGCTTCTACGAGCAGTACTTC. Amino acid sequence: CASSRLGQGFYEQYF.

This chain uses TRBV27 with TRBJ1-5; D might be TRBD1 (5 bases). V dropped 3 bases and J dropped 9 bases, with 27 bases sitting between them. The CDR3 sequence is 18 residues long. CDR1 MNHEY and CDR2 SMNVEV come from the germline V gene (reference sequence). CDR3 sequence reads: CASSFRSPAGRTEGPQHF. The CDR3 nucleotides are TGTGCCAGCAGTTTCCGGTCACCGGCGGGACGTACGGAGGGGCCCCAGCATTTT.